These 30 T cell receptor beta chains came from one sample sequenced in a study of T cell responses to AZD1222 COVID-19 vaccine. Produced via immunoSEQ multiplex PCR; TCRdb's table is partial and in-frame only. The sample shows roughly 180,000 clones, around 93% of them seen only once. The sequences come from peripheral blood, collected on day 0 of AZD1222 vaccination. The receptors were gathered from an adult in good health.

This rearrangement joins TRBV5-1 to TRBJ2-3, with 7 bases fitting TRBD2. The CDR3 contains 17 residues. V dropped 0 bases and J dropped 1; count of bases not matched to a gene: 8. Germline CDR1 reads SGHRS; CDR2 reads YFSETQ. The CDR3 DNA follows: TGCGCCAGCAGCTTGGATGCTAGCGGTACCGGCACAGATACGCAGTATTTT. Translated, it gives CASSLDASGTGTDTQYF.

The chain couples TRBV10-1 to TRBJ1-1; D is possibly TRBD1 (6 bases). There are 14 residues in the CDR3. Looked up from germline, CDR1 is WNHNN and CDR2 is SYGVQD (reference sequence). The V end lost 6 bases, the J end lost 4 bases, and 15 bases lay between the germline ends. This CDR3 reads CASRAKRDTTEAFF. Here the CDR3 DNA reads TGCGCCAGCAGAGCGAAACGGGACACCACTGAAGCTTTCTTT.

The chain recombines TRBV25-1 with TRBJ1-5, with TRBD1 matching 7 bases. Per the germline V gene, CDR1 is MGHDK and CDR2 is SYGVNS. The CDR3 has 13 residues. This chain's CDR3 is CASGGPGNQPQHF. The CDR3 DNA reads TGTGCTTCAGGGGGACCCGGGAATCAGCCCCAGCATTTT.

This chain links TRBV7-6 with TRBJ2-7, with a weak D call TRBD1 (5 bases). Trimming cost V 2 bases and J 5 bases, with 16 bases left between them. Germline CDR1 reads SGHVS; CDR2 reads FNYEAQ. The CDR3 sequence is 15 residues long. In DNA form, the CDR3 reads TGTGCCAGCAGCTTAAGGCCGACAGAATGGGACGAGCAGTACTTC. This encodes CASSLRPTEWDEQYF. The entire variable domain, with the rest obtained from reference TRBV7-6 and TRBJ2-7, is as follows: GAGVSQSPRYKVTKRGQDVALRCDPISGHVSLYWYRQALGQGPEFLTYFNYEAQQDKSGLPNDRFSAERPEGSISTLTIQRTEQRDSAMYRCASSLRPTEWDEQYFGPGTRLTVT.

V gene TRBV6-5 combines with J gene TRBJ1-3; 7 nucleotides line up with TRBD1. V lost 11 bases and J lost 4; bases outside the gene matches: 11. This CDR3 is built from 14 residues. The germline gives CDR1 MNHEY, CDR2 SVGAGI. CDR3: CACGDRDRGNTIYF. The DNA of the CDR3 is TGTGCCTGTGGCGATCGGGACAGAGGAAACACCATATATTTT.

The V and J genes are TRBV6-5 and TRBJ2-7; D may match TRBD1 or TRBD2 (6 bases each). CDR3 length equals 13 residues. In germline, CDR1 is MNHEY, CDR2 SVGAGI. V shed 10 bases and J shed 0 bases, with 13 bases lying between them. CDR3 sequence: CATLGGHSYEQYF. The CDR3 coding sequence is TGTGCCACCCTGGGGGGCCACTCCTACGAGCAGTACTTC.

This clone was detected only once. The V call is TRBV4-3, the J call TRBJ1-4; 10 bases align to TRBD1. The CDR3 has 16 residues. The V segment lost 0 bases and the J segment 7 bases; nucleotides outside the gene matches: 5. Germline V gives CDR1 LGHNA, CDR2 YSLEER. CDR3 DNA: TGCGCCAGCAGCCAAGAGGGACAGGGGCAGGGTGAAAAACTGTTTTTT. This gives the protein CASSQEGQGQGEKLFF.

The chain's CDR3 is CASSIVLGTGRVYNEQFF. The DNA of the CDR3 is TGTGCCAGTAGTATAGTCCTTGGGACAGGGAGGGTTTACAATGAGCAGTTCTTC. J is TRBJ2-1 and V is TRBV19, with 9 nucleotides matching TRBD1. V was clipped by 1 base and J by 4 bases; unmatched bases: 11. CDR1 LNHDA and CDR2 SQIVND come from the germline V gene (reference sequence). The CDR3 extends over 18 amino acids.

The rearrangement links TRBV28 to TRBJ1-5; a weak D match, TRBD1 (6 bases). Germline V gives CDR1 MDHEN, CDR2 SYDVKM. V was cut by 4 bases and J by 4 bases, with 11 bases left in between. This CDR3 is 14 amino acids long. CDR3 nucleotide sequence: TGTGCCAGCAGTTCACTCCAGGGGAATCAGCCCCAGCATTTT. Protein sequence: CASSSLQGNQPQHF.

J is TRBJ1-1 and V is TRBV6-2 or TRBV6-3; maybe TRBD1 (5 bases). V was cut by 5 bases and J by 4 bases, with 14 bases left in between. CDR3 length equals 14 residues. Germline V gene sequence: CDR1 MNHEY, CDR2 SVGEGT. The CDR3 spells CASSRGGRRTEAFF. DNA for the CDR3: TGTGCCAGCAGTAGGGGAGGGAGGCGCACTGAAGCTTTCTTT.

The chain joins TRBV11-2 to TRBJ2-7; D uncertain. Trimming stripped 2 bases from V and 10 bases from J, with 6 bases between. Germline V gives CDR1 SGHAT, CDR2 FQNNGV. This CDR3 is 10 amino acids long. The CDR3 reads CASSLFEQYF. The DNA of the CDR3 is TGTGCCAGCAGCTTATTCGAACAGTACTTC.

This clone was found once. The CDR3 DNA reads TGCGCCAGCAGCACCCGGTCGGGGATTGAGGCCGCCACTGAAGCTTTCTTT. Translated, it gives CASSTRSGIEAATEAFF. This chain links TRBV5-1 with TRBJ1-1; the D is unclear. The CDR3 covers 17 residues. Germline V lookup: CDR1 SGHRS, CDR2 YFSETQ. With 4 bases removed from V and 4 bases from J, the gap between germline ends came to 23 bases.

The chain uses TRBV2 and TRBJ2-7; D possibly corresponds to TRBD2 (5 bases). Germline loops: CDR1 SNHLY, CDR2 FYNNEI. The CDR3 consists of 13 residues. Trimming removed 7 bases from V and 6 bases from J, with 16 bases in between. The CDR3, as DNA: TGTGCCAGCAAAGGGAGTTGGGTTGCCGAGCAGTACTTC. It translates to CASKGSWVAEQYF.

The rearrangement joins TRBV15 to TRBJ1-1; 9 positions agree with TRBD1. The CDR3 consists of 17 residues. The ends lost 3 bases at V and 0 bases at J; junction bases unmatched: 8. Germline V gene lookup returns CDR1 LNHNV and CDR2 YYDKDF (reference sequence). CDR3 sequence: CATSRGTGRRMNTEAFF. DNA for the CDR3: TGTGCCACCAGCAGGGGGACAGGGAGGCGGATGAACACTGAAGCTTTCTTT. Full variable domain (remainder filled in from reference TRBV15 and TRBJ1-1): DAMVIQNPRYQVTQFGKPVTLSCSQTLNHNVMYWYQQKSSQAPKLLFHYYDKDFNNEADTPDNFQSRRPNTSFCFLDIRSPGLGDTAMYLCATSRGTGRRMNTEAFFGQGTRLTVV.

The chain combines TRBV18 with TRBJ2-3; 9 bases map to TRBD2. Unmatched junction bases numbered 4, after V lost 0 bases and J lost 6 bases. The CDR3 runs to 15 residues. The germline V gene encodes CDR1 KGHSH and CDR2 LQKENI. This CDR3 reads CASSPPASGMDTQYF. CDR3 nucleotides: TGTGCCAGCTCACCACCGGCTAGCGGGATGGATACGCAGTATTTT.

About this clone itself: The same CDR3 arises from other DNA sequences in this sample as well. The chain carries TRBV30 and TRBJ1-5; maybe TRBD1 (5 bases). The V gene's germline CDR1 is GTSNPN and CDR2 SVGIG (reference sequence). Trimming took off 0 bases at V and 4 bases at J, with 7 bases between the two ends. The CDR3 covers 13 residues. The CDR3 region is CAWSVGGNQPQHF. For the CDR3, the DNA is TGTGCCTGGAGTGTGGGGGGGAATCAGCCCCAGCATTTT.

The J gene is TRBJ1-5, the V gene TRBV18; D is perhaps TRBD1 (5 bases). Trimming cost V 2 bases and J 1 base, with 9 bases left between them. This CDR3 is built from 15 residues. The germline CDR1 and CDR2 sequences are KGHSH and LQKENI. Here the CDR3 reads CASSPSTVSNQPQHF. In nucleotides, the CDR3 is TGTGCCAGCTCACCATCGACAGTCAGCAATCAGCCCCAGCATTTT.

The J gene is TRBJ1-5, the V gene TRBV29-1; 8 bases are shared with TRBD1. This CDR3 has 13 amino acids. V gave up 7 bases and J gave up 7 bases; unmatched junction bases: 9. CDR1 and CDR2 from the germline V gene are SQVTM and ANQGSEA. CDR3 DNA: TGCAGCGCCGGACAGGGCCCCAGGCAGCCCCAGCATTTT. Its protein product is CSAGQGPRQPQHF.

This chain connects TRBV4-1 to TRBJ1-1, with TRBD1 as a possible D gene (6 bases). Trimming took 10 bases from V and 1 from J, leaving 13 bases between them. CDR1 and CDR2 (germline): MGHRA, YSYEKL. The CDR3 consists of 13 residues. The DNA of the CDR3 is TGCGCCACCCAGTCGGGGGCGAACACTGAAGCTTTCTTT. It is translated as CATQSGANTEAFF.

This chain links TRBV15 with TRBJ2-5; D call uncertain. Germline V gives CDR1 LNHNV, CDR2 YYDKDF (reference sequence). The CDR3 totals 13 residues. Trimming stripped 2 bases from V and 5 bases from J, with 9 bases between. The CDR3 DNA follows: TGTGCCACCAGCAGATCCACCGGGGAGACCCAGTACTTC. It codes for CATSRSTGETQYF.

The V and J genes are TRBV28 and TRBJ2-5; 7 nucleotides line up with TRBD2. The CDR3 has 16 amino acids. Germline V gene sequence: CDR1 MDHEN, CDR2 SYDVKM. V lost 3 bases and J lost 4; bases outside the gene matches: 11. The CDR3 sequence: CASSLVAREVRETQYF. For the CDR3, the DNA is TGTGCCAGCAGTTTGGTGGCCCGGGAGGTTCGAGAGACCCAGTACTTC.

The CDR3 nucleotides are TGCGCCAGCAGCAGGGACATCTCCTACGAGCAGTACTTC. Protein product: CASSRDISYEQYF. The rearrangement joins TRBV10-2 to TRBJ2-7; D possibly corresponds to TRBD1 (6 bases). CDR3 length: 13 amino acids. Germline lookup yields CDR1 WSHSY and CDR2 SAAADI. V lost 6 bases and J lost 0, with 9 bases in between.

The chain joins TRBV7-2 to TRBJ2-2; D not certain. The germline CDR1 and CDR2 sequences are SGHTA and FQGNSA. There are 15 residues in the CDR3. The germline V and J ends were trimmed by 1 base and 7 bases, with 13 bases remaining between them. As DNA, the CDR3 is TGTGCCAGCAGCTTAGGGGGTCTCTGGGGCGGGGAGCTGTTTTTT. Translated: CASSLGGLWGGELFF.

The genes are TRBV5-5 and TRBJ2-7; perhaps TRBD1 as D (5 bases). This CDR3 region has 14 residues. CDR1 SGHKS and CDR2 YYEKEE come from the germline V gene (reference sequence). Trimming pared 0 bases from V and 1 base from J, leaving 8 bases between. Written as DNA, the CDR3 is TGTGCCAGCAGCTTGGGTGGGGCGTCCTACGAGCAGTACTTC. Translating gives CASSLGGASYEQYF.

CDR3 loop: CASSQPGDGRNEKLFF. The CDR3 DNA reads as TGTGCCAGCAGTCAACCCGGGGACGGCCGTAATGAAAAACTGTTTTTT. The rearrangement uses TRBV28 and TRBJ1-4, with D perhaps matching TRBD1 (5 bases). The CDR3 is 16 residues long. The V end was cut by 5 bases, the J end by 4 bases, with 17 bases between. Germline CDR1 reads MDHEN; CDR2 reads SYDVKM.

V is TRBV15 and J is TRBJ2-7; D perhaps matches TRBD2 (5 bases). Trimming removed 6 bases at V and 3 bases at J, with 15 bases between. This CDR3 is built from 14 residues. The germline gives CDR1 LNHNV, CDR2 YYDKDF (reference sequence). CDR3 in DNA: TGTGCCACCAGTCCTATCGGCGAGGGCTACGAGCAGTACTTC. This sequence encodes CATSPIGEGYEQYF.

A remark on this clone: At one boundary the junction diverges from the germline segment, which might be a read error. The rearrangement uses TRBV7-7 and TRBJ1-4; possibly TRBD1 for D (6 bases). Germline assignment: CDR1 SSHAT and CDR2 FNYEAQ (reference sequence). The CDR3 loop spans 15 amino acids. The CDR3 region is CASSLSGNRVPALFF. The CDR3, as DNA: TGTGCTAGCAGCTTAAGCGGGAACAGGGTTCCGGCACTGTTTTTT.

The gene calls are TRBV18 and TRBJ1-5, with D tentatively TRBD1 (5 bases). V gave up 2 bases and J gave up 2 bases, with 13 bases separating them. CDR1 and CDR2 from the germline V gene are KGHSH and LQKENI. The CDR3 sequence is 16 residues long. CDR3 DNA sequence: TGTGCCAGCTCACCAATGGGTGAGACAGGCAATCAGCCCCAGCATTTT. Its translation: CASSPMGETGNQPQHF.

This chain uses TRBV7-9 with TRBJ2-5; D gene uncertain. Per germline, CDR1 SEHNR and CDR2 FQNEAQ (reference sequence). The germline V and J ends were trimmed by 6 bases and 1 base, with 9 bases remaining between them. The CDR3 runs to 13 residues. CDR3 DNA sequence: TGTGCCAGCAGTGAGGAACTCCAAGAGACCCAGTACTTC. Its protein product is CASSEELQETQYF.

The rearrangement links TRBV19 to TRBJ2-7, with 7 bases aligning to TRBD2. V lost 1 base, J lost 0 bases, and 6 bases stayed unmatched. Germline-derived CDR1 and CDR2 are LNHDA and SQIVND (reference sequence). This CDR3 is built from 16 residues. CDR3 DNA sequence: TGTGCCAGTAGTATAGGAGCGGGATTAAGCTCCTACGAGCAGTACTTC. This codes for CASSIGAGLSSYEQYF.